The 11 T cell receptor beta chains below were found in one sample sequenced in a study of identical twins listed by TCRdb under 2016. The protocol used for the library was 5' RACE. These reads were obtained on an Illumina HiSeq 2000. The raw public data were reprocessed by TCRdb itself: fastp quality trimming at Q25, MiXCR clonotype calling, in-frame beta chains only. Under each unique CDR3 protein, matching rows form one entry showing the most common genes and DNA. The sample table holds fewer than 250,000 distinct CDR3 sequences, of which approximately 9% were seen once. The top ten clonotypes cover roughly 5% of the sample. The sample was memory (CD45RO+) T cells sorted from blood. Reading the label with the study, this specimen's cell subset or site is: CD45RO+ enriched T cells. The receptors here all came from a woman aged 18-35 years in good health.

This clonotype was found many times. The chain joins TRBV29-1 to TRBJ2-3, with 10 bases identical to TRBD2. Germline V gene data show CDR1 as SQVTM and CDR2 as ANQGSEA. Trimming removed 8 bases from V and 1 base from J; junction bases left unmatched: 0. CDR3 length: 12 amino acids. The CDR3 protein is CSLAGGTDTQYF. CDR3 DNA sequence: TGCAGCCTAGCGGGGGGCACAGATACGCAGTATTTT.

Only one count was recorded for this clonotype. The chain uses TRBV7-9 and TRBJ2-7; D uncertain. V shed 1 base and J shed 6 bases, with 7 bases lying between them. CDR3 length: 12 amino acids. Germline lookup yields CDR1 SEHNR and CDR2 FQNEAQ (reference sequence). Here the CDR3 reads CASSLGAPEQYF. CDR3 in DNA: TGTGCCAGCAGCTTAGGCGCCCCCGAGCAGTACTTC.

This clonotype was seen more than once but under ten times. The rearrangement links TRBV6-1 to TRBJ2-2; 8 positions agree with TRBD1. Germline trimming cut 8 bases from V and 1 base from J; bases unmatched to any gene: 6. CDR1 is MNHNS and CDR2 is SASEGT in the germline V gene. The CDR3 length is 15 residues. The CDR3 nucleotides are TGTGCCAGCCGCTCGGGGACAGGGAACACCGGGGAGCTGTTTTTT. Translated: CASRSGTGNTGELFF.

This clonotype was counted many times. The chain couples TRBV4-1 to TRBJ2-3; D is ambiguous. V lost 0 bases and J 8 bases, leaving 12 bases between the germline ends. Germline CDR1 reads MGHRA; CDR2 reads YSYEKL. This CDR3 has 14 amino acids. The CDR3 DNA follows: TGCGCCAGCAGCCAAGAATCAGAATGGATTACGCAGTATTTT. Its translation is CASSQESEWITQYF.

The chain carries TRBV4-1 and TRBJ1-1, with 7 bases matching TRBD1. The length of the CDR3 is 15 residues. The V gene's germline CDR1 is MGHRA and CDR2 YSYEKL. V shed 4 bases and J 1 base; nucleotides not matched to a gene: 6. The CDR3 DNA reads TGCGCCAGCAGCCGAAAAGACAGGGAGAACACTGAAGCTTTCTTT. Encoded protein: CASSRKDRENTEAFF.

This clonotype was counted between two and nine times. The chain recombines TRBV30 with TRBJ2-1; weak D call: TRBD2 (7 bases). Germline assignment: CDR1 GTSNPN and CDR2 SVGIG (reference sequence). V gave up 0 bases and J gave up 9 bases, with 12 bases separating them. This CDR3 is built from 13 residues. CDR3 protein: CAWSVTGGGEQFF. The CDR3 nucleotides are TGTGCCTGGAGTGTAACGGGGGGCGGTGAGCAGTTCTTC.

This clonotype has a handful of counts. V gene TRBV3-1 combines with J gene TRBJ1-4; D gene unclear. The CDR3 runs to 17 residues. The V end lost 4 bases, the J end lost 10 bases, and 25 bases lay between the germline ends. The germline V gene encodes CDR1 LGHDT and CDR2 YNNKEL (reference sequence). Here the CDR3 reads CASSPSAVSVTVAKLFF. The CDR3 DNA reads as TGTGCCAGCAGCCCATCAGCGGTGTCGGTTACGGTGGCAAAACTGTTTTTT.

The chain recombines TRBV15 with TRBJ2-7; a possible D gene is TRBD1 (5 bases). The CDR3 covers 14 residues. The germline CDR1 and CDR2 sequences are LNHNV and YYDKDF (reference sequence). V was shortened by 0 bases and J by 0 bases, with 6 bases between the two germline ends. The chain's CDR3 is CATSRDRASYEQYF. The CDR3 DNA reads as TGTGCCACCAGCAGAGACAGGGCCTCCTACGAGCAGTACTTC.

This clonotype was counted only a few times. V usage is TRBV5-1 and J usage is TRBJ2-4, with 11 bases fitting TRBD2. The V and J ends lost 4 bases and 8 bases, in that order; junction bases with no gene match: 5. The CDR3 is made up of 14 amino acids. CDR1 is SGHRS, CDR2 YFSETQ, per germline. CDR3 in amino acids: CASSATSGTDIQYF. The CDR3 DNA follows: TGCGCCAGCAGCGCGACTAGCGGGACGGACATTCAGTACTTC.

The chain recombines TRBV5-1 with TRBJ2-7; 8 nucleotides align to TRBD1. The germline V gene encodes CDR1 SGHRS and CDR2 YFSETQ. This CDR3 contains 16 residues. V was pared by 7 bases and J by 0 bases, with 12 bases of the junction left unmatched. The CDR3 reads CASAQAPTGVSYEQYF. CDR3 in DNA: TGCGCCAGCGCCCAAGCCCCGACAGGGGTCTCCTACGAGCAGTACTTC.

The chain employs TRBV20-1 and TRBJ2-4; 9 bases line up with TRBD1. The trim removed 6 bases at V and 6 bases at J, leaving 3 bases unmatched. The CDR3 length is 12 residues. CDR1 DFQATT and CDR2 SNEGSKA come from the germline V gene (reference sequence). This chain's CDR3 is CSAGTGRNIQYF. CDR3 DNA: TGCAGTGCAGGGACAGGGCGAAACATTCAGTACTTC.